This T cell receptor beta chain originates from a study of shared clonotypes between healthy human individuals. At the level of the study: The study used three CD4 naive, three CD4 memory, two CD8 naive and one CD8 memory plate per donor.

CDR3 size: 15 residues. Germline V CDR1 and CDR2: MNHNS, SASEGT. Produced via immunoSEQ multiplex PCR; TCRdb's table is partial and in-frame only. The sample holds around 1.6 million clones; approximately 98% are singletons and the top ten take roughly 0.45%. This sequence was found in a man aged 30-40 years in good health. Sequencing was performed on naive CD4+ T cells sorted from blood. Subset here: CD45RA+ positively selected. The chain carries TRBV6-1 and TRBJ2-7; 10 bases line up with TRBD1. The CDR3 loop reads CASAVNRDRGDEQYF. The CDR3 nucleotides are TGTGCTTCAGCAGTGAATAGGGACAGGGGTGACGAGCAGTACTTC.